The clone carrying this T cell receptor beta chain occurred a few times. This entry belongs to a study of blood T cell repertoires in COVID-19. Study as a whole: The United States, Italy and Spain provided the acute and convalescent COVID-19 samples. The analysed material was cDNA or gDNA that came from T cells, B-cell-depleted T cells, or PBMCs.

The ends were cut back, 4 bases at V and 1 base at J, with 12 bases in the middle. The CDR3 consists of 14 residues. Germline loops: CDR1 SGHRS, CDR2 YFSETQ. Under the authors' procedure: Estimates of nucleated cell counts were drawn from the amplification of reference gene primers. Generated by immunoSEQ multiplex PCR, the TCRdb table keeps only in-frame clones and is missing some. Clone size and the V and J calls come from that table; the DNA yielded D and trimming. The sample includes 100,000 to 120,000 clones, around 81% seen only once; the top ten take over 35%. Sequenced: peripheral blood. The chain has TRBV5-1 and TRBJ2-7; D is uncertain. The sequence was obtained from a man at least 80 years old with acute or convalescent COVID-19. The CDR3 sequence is CASSVRSQSYEQYF. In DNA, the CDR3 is TGCGCCAGCAGCGTCCGGAGCCAGTCCTACGAGCAGTACTTC.